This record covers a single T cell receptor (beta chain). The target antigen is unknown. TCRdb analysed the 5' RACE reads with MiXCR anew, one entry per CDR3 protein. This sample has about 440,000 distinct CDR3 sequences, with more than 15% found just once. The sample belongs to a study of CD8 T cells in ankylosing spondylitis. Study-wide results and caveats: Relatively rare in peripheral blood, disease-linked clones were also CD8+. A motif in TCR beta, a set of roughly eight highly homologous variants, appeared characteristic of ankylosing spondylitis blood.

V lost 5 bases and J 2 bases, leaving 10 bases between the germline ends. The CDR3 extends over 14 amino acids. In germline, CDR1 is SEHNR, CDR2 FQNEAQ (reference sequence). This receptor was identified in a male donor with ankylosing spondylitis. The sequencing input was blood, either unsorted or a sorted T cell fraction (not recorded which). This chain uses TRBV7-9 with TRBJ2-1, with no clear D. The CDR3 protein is CASSRRWAYNEQFF. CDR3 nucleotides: TGTGCCAGCAGCCGGCGGTGGGCCTACAATGAGCAGTTCTTC.